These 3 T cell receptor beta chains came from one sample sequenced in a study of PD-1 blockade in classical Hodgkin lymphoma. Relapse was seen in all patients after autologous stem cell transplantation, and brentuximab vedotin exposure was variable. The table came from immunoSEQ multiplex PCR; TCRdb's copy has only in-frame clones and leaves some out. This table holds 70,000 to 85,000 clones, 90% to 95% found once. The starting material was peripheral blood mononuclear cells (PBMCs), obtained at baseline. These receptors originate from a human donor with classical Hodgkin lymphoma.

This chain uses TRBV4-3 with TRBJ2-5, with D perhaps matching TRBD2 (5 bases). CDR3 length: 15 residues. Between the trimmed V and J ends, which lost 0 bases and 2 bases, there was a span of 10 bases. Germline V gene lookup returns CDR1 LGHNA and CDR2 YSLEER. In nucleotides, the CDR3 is TGCGCCAGCAGCCAAGATTGGAGGATTCAAGAGACCCAGTACTTC. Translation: CASSQDWRIQETQYF.

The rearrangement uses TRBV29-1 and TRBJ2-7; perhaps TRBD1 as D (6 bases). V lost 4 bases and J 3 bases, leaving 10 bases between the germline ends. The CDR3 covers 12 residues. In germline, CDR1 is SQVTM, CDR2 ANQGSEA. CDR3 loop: CSVGEGVYEQYF. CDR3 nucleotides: TGCAGCGTTGGTGAGGGGGTCTACGAGCAGTACTTC.

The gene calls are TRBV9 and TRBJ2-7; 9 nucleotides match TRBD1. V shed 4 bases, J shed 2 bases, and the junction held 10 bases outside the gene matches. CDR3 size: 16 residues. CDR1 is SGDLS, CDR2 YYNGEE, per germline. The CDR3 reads CASSPRQGVKPYEQYF. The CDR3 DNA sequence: TGTGCCAGCAGCCCGAGACAGGGGGTAAAACCCTACGAGCAGTACTTC.